This T cell receptor beta chain was sequenced during a study of OX40 agonist ivuxolimab in advanced cancers. This table comes from immunoSEQ multiplex PCR, and its TCRdb copy is limited to in-frame clones, with some not included. The table has around 37,000 clones, about 84% seen once. This CDR3 spans 13 amino acids. V shed 3 bases and J shed 3 bases, with 8 bases lying between them. From germline, CDR1 is MNHNS and CDR2 SASEGT. This rearrangement joins TRBV6-1 to TRBJ1-2; the D is unclear. The TCR was taken from an adult with an advanced solid tumor such as melanoma, head and neck, liver or kidney cancer. The material was CD4+ or CD8+ T cells sorted from blood, obtained in a trial of the OX40 agonist ivuxolimab. In nucleotides, the CDR3 is TGTGCCAGCAGTGATTTGCCAGACTATGGCTACACCTTC. Translating gives CASSDLPDYGYTF.